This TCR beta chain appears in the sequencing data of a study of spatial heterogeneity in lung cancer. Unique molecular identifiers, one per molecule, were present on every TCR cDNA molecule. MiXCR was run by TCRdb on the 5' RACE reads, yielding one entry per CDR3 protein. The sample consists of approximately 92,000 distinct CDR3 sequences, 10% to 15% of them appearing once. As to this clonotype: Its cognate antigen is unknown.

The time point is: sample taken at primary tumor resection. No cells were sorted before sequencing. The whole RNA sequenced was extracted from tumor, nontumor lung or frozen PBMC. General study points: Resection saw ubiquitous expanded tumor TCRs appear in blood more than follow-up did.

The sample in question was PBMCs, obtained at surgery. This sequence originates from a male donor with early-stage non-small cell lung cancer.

DNA of the CDR3: TGTGCCTCCTCCGGGACAGGAAGCAATCAGCCCCAGCATTTT. Encoded protein: CASSGTGSNQPQHF. The gene calls are TRBV30 and TRBJ1-5; TRBD1 matches at 8 bases. The CDR3 has 14 amino acids. Germline loops: CDR1 GTSNPN, CDR2 SVGIG (reference sequence). J gave up 1 base and V 7 bases, and 6 bases lay outside the gene matches.